The subject of this entry is one TCR beta chain. The antigen remains unidentified. TCRdb re-analysed the reads in MiXCR, keeping a single row per CDR3 protein. The sample contains 250,000 to 300,000 distinct CDR3 sequences, approximately 15% of which appear only once. The source of the sample is a study of T cell repertoires in cytomegalovirus infection. Whole-study context: Matching HLA type and CMV infection were both indicated by public TCR beta signatures.

Notes on the study in general: HLA-C-restricted CMV-specific TCR beta clonotypes were dominant in the ex vivo response. Adding up the frequency of public TCR beta families identified people who carried CMV plus the relevant HLA.

Germline values: CDR1 MNHEY, CDR2 SVGAGI. The CDR3 runs to 18 residues. V was clipped by 0 bases and J by 5 bases; unmatched bases: 13. The chain recombines TRBV6-5 with TRBJ2-5; 9 positions agree with TRBD2. The source material was CD8+ T cells from PBMCs. The sequence was obtained from a human donor in good health (CMV status not recorded). Some clones in this sample may be carry-over from other donors' samples. The CDR3 DNA reads as TGTGCCAGCAGTTACTCGATGGTAGCGGGGGTCATGGGGGAGACCCAGTACTTC. Translating gives CASSYSMVAGVMGETQYF.